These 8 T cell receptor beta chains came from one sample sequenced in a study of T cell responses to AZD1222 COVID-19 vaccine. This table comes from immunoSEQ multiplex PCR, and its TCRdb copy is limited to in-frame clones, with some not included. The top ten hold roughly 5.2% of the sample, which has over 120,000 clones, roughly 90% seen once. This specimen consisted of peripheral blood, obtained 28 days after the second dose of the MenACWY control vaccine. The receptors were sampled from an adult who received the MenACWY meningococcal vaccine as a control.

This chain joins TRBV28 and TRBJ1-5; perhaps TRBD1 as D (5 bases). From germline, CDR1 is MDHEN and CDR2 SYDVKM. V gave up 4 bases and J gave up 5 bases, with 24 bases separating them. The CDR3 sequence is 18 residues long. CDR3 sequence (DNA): TGTGCCAGCAGTTGGGGTCCAGGGTTAGGTAGTTTAGATCAGCCCCAGCATTTT. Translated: CASSWGPGLGSLDQPQHF.

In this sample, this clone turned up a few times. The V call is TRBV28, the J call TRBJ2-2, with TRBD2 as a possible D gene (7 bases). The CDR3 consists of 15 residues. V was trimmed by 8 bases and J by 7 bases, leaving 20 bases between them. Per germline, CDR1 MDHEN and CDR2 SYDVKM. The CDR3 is CASSLGGRVDGELFF. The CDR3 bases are TGTGCCAGCTCCCTAGGGGGGAGGGTCGACGGGGAGCTGTTTTTT.

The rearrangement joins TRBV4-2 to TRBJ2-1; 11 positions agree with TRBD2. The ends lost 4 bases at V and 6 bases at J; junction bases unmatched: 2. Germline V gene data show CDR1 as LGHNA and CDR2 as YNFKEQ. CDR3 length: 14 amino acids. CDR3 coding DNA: TGTGCCAGCAGCCGTGGACTAGCGGGCAATGAGCAGTTCTTC. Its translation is CASSRGLAGNEQFF.

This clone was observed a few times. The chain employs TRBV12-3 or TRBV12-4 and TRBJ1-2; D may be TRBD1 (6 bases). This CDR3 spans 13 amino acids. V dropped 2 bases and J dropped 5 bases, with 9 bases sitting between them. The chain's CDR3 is CASSLSQGYGYTF. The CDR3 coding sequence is TGTGCCAGCAGTTTATCACAGGGATATGGCTACACCTTC.

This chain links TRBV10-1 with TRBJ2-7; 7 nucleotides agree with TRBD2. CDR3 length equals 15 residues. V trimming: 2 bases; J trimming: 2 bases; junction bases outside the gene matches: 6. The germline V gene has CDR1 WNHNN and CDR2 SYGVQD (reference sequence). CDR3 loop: CASSEVGGSPYEQYF. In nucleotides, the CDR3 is TGCGCCAGCAGTGAGGTGGGGGGGTCCCCCTACGAGCAGTACTTC.

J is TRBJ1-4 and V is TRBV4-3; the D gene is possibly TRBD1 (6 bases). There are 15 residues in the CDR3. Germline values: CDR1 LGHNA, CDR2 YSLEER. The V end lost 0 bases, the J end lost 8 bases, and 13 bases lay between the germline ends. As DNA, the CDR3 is TGCGCCAGCAGCCAAGATCCCAGGGGAAAGGAAAAACTGTTTTTT. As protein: CASSQDPRGKEKLFF.

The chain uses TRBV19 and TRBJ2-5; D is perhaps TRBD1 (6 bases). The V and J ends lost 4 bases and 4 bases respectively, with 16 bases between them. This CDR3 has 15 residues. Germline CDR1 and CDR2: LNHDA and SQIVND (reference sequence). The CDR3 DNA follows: TGTGCCAGTAGTACCTCAAACAGGGTCCGAGAGACCCAGTACTTC. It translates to CASSTSNRVRETQYF.

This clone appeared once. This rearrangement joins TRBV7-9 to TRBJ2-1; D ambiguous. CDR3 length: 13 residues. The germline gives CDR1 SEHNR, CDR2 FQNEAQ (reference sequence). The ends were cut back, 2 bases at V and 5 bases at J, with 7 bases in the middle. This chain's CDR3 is CASSLSAHNEQFF. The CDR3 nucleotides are TGTGCCAGCAGCTTATCTGCACACAATGAGCAGTTCTTC.